This T cell receptor (beta chain) was obtained from a study of metastatic and nonmetastatic thyroid tumors. Trimming pared 3 bases from V and 3 bases from J, leaving 11 bases between. The CDR3 is 14 amino acids. Germline V gene sequence: CDR1 MNHNS, CDR2 SASEGT. MiXCR was used by TCRdb to re-call the PCR reads. The sample has 13,000 or so clones; almost 30% are singletons. Nobody among the patients had been given any treatment before thyroid surgery. The chain joins TRBV6-1 to TRBJ1-2; D remains ambiguous. The sequenced sample consisted of blood. This clonotype originated in a female donor with papillary thyroid cancer or a benign thyroid nodule (not recorded which). Some clones in this sample may be carry-over from other donors' samples. The CDR3, as DNA: TGTGCCAGCAGTGATTTCGGAGCCTACTATGGCTACACCTTC. It yields the protein CASSDFGAYYGYTF.